This TCR beta chain is from a study of CD8+ T cells in alopecia areata (dated by TCRdb to about 2018). As for the study more broadly: The treated patients, all with moderate-to-severe alopecia areata, were enrolled in an open-label pilot trial of oral tofacitinib given at 5 to 10 mg twice daily. The RNA source kit depended on sample type: the PAXgene miRNA kit for fixed scalp, the miRNeasy kit for PBMCs, and the RNeasy kit for mouse skin. Patients on tofacitinib were biopsied at baseline and after 4 and 24 weeks of treatment, and several of the patients also had a later scalp biopsy. Human TCRbeta sequencing covered scalp tissue and sorted CD4+ and CD8+ peripheral blood T cells from patchy and totalis/universalis alopecia areata patients and healthy controls. Scalp clonality was compared across normal scalp (n=4), patchy alopecia areata scalp (n=8), and alopecia totalis/universalis scalp (n=8). Patients stayed on tofacitinib for 6 to 18 months and then had 6 months of follow-up off drug so that delayed response and recurrence could be assessed. The study used high-throughput TCRbeta sequencing to examine T cell clonal expansion in alopecia areata, in both the C3H/HeJ mouse model and human patients. In treated patients, disease severity was measured using the SALT score, which gives the percentage of scalp surface area affected. TCRbeta CDR3 regions were amplified by immunoSEQ multiplex PCR using 35 Vbeta forward and 13 Jbeta reverse primers. The research as a whole found: Scalp TCR repertoire analysis is complicated because resident alphabeta T cells in normal human skin are also sequenced, whereas mouse skin is dominated by gammadelta T cells. Lesional scalp, especially in alopecia totalis/universalis, showed higher clonality and more expanded CD8+ clones than normal scalp, suggesting antigenic drive. Scalp clonality and the number of expanded CD8+ clones among the top 100 scalp clones were significantly decreased by tofacitinib. Shared TCR sequences between patients were less evident than in mice, which may be partly attributable to HLA diversity in the patient population. The treated cohort was small, with a single nonresponder, so links between baseline CD8+ expansion and response need larger studies. Many expanded lesional clones were found to persist in scalp and blood during tofacitinib treatment, and relapse after treatment cessation may be partly explained by this persistence.

This clone was detected a few times. Its antigen has not been determined. The record has no base qualities; no much larger clone is one base away. Libraries were built with the immunoSEQ multiplex PCR assay. RNA was extracted from all samples and reverse transcribed into cDNA as template for TCR sequencing. SuperScript III was used for first-strand cDNA synthesis, primed with a 2:1 mix of oligo-dT and random hexamers. A synthetic immune receptor repertoire was used to measure amplification bias, and any remaining bias was corrected computationally. The study's processing was this. Raw reads were preprocessed to remove errors, and CDR3 was defined according to IMGT conventions as the region from the conserved cysteine to phenylalanine. Clonality was computed as 1 minus the Shannon entropy, with the entropy normalized by log2 of the number of productive unique TCRs. CD4 or CD8 identity of scalp clones was inferred by cross-referencing scalp TCRbeta sequences with sorted blood CD4 and CD8 repertoires. TCRdb mirrors the immuneACCESS table, restricted to in-frame sequences. Some clones are absent from its copies; in checked studies, under half trace to an unresolved V gene, and the reason for the others is unknown. V and J calls and clone size are copied from that table; D and trimming were computed from the DNA. Counted in this sample were 250,000 to 350,000 clones; 60% of them appeared once. Together, the top ten hold more than 0.85% of the sample.

The CDR3 spans 15 residues, from the cysteine through the phenylalanine. Only the CDR3 region is kept as DNA, spanning 45 bases read in frame from base 1. V lost 4 bases and J lost 2 bases, and the count of bases not matched to a germline gene is 2. The germline V gene yields SGHRS for CDR1 and YFSETQ for CDR2. The treatment or condition label corresponds to: oral pan-JAK inhibitor, 5-10 mg twice daily. From alopecia areata patients, peripheral blood was collected along with lesional scalp punch biopsies. After PBMCs were isolated by density centrifugation and stained for CD3, CD4 and CD8, a FACSAria was used to sort CD4+ and CD8+ T cells.

The source is a human donor with alopecia areata. The sample consisted of CD4+ T cells sorted from blood, taken around week 53, from a patient treated with tofacitinib. Here the chain combines TRBV5-1 and TRBJ2-6; 8 central nucleotides agree with TRBD1. The CDR3 region has the sequence CASSQGQAGANVLTF. The bases read TGCGCCAGCAGCCAGGGACAGGCTGGGGCCAACGTCCTGACTTTC.